The clone carrying this T cell receptor (beta chain) was detected only once. Original methodology: Reference gene primer amplification yielded estimated nucleated cell counts. Sequenced by immunoSEQ multiplex PCR; TCRdb stores in-frame clones only, minus some. V, J and clone size are taken as reported in that table, and D and trimming were inferred from the DNA itself. The sample consists of roughly 340,000 clones, around 91% of them appearing once. Germline assignment: CDR1 SGHNT and CDR2 YENEEA. The CDR3 has 14 amino acids. Germline trimming cut 1 base from V and 8 bases from J; bases unmatched to any gene: 3. The source of the sample is a study of blood T cell repertoires in COVID-19.

V usage is TRBV11-3 and J usage is TRBJ2-1; TRBD2 agrees at 9 bases. The material sequenced was peripheral blood. The sequence was obtained from a young woman who had recovered from COVID-19. DNA of the CDR3: TGTGCCAGCAGCTTAGGCGGGAGGGCCCATGAGCAGTTCTTC. Translating it yields CASSLGGRAHEQFF.